This record concerns one TCR beta chain sequence. The target antigen is unknown. This record comes from a study of CD8 T cells in ankylosing spondylitis. MiXCR, run by TCRdb on the 5' RACE reads, gives a single entry per CDR3 protein. This sample carries approximately 540,000 distinct CDR3 sequences, roughly an eighth of them seen once, and the ten largest clones take under 7.5%. CDR1 and CDR2 from the germline V gene are LNHNV and YYDKDF (reference sequence). The V gene lost 5 bases and the J gene lost 1 base, with 13 bases spanning the gap. The CDR3 is made up of 15 amino acids. Whole-study findings and limits: Earlier authors reported some of these motif variants in reactive arthritis synovial fluid and blood. Enrichment of disease-linked clones was reportedly significant in matched ankylosing spondylitis synovial fluid. Ankylosing spondylitis blood appeared to carry a characteristic TCR beta motif of several highly homologous variants.

Sequenced input: blood, either unsorted or a sorted T cell fraction (not recorded which). V is TRBV15 and J is TRBJ2-3; D tentatively fits TRBD1 or TRBD2 (5 bases each). This sequence originates from a male donor with ankylosing spondylitis. The CDR3 nucleotides are TGTGCCACCAGCCCCGGGGCCGGACGCACAGATACGCAGTATTTT. The encoded protein is CATSPGAGRTDTQYF.